This T cell receptor (beta chain) was recovered during a study of T cell responses to AZD1222 COVID-19 vaccine. Points from the study as a whole: Reports say nearly half of spike-specific TCRs go after unmutated variant regions.

TCRdb keeps only in-frame clones here, not all; method: immunoSEQ multiplex PCR. The profile shows 65,000 to 100,000 clones, 88% of them singletons. About this clone: The antigen is not known.

The CDR3 has 13 residues. V dropped 3 bases and J dropped 3; count of bases not matched to a gene: 1. Germline loops: CDR1 MNHEY, CDR2 SMNVEV (reference sequence). The sequence was obtained from an adult who received the AZD1222 COVID-19 vaccine. Sequences were derived from peripheral blood, sampled 28 days after the second AZD1222 dose. The rearrangement uses TRBV27 and TRBJ2-7; 8 nucleotides match TRBD1. CDR3 sequence: CASSLDRVYEQYF. The CDR3 DNA is TGTGCCAGCAGTTTGGACAGGGTCTACGAGCAGTACTTC.